These 29 T cell receptor beta chains were sequenced from one sample in a study of T cells after yellow fever vaccination. In TCRdb, the 5' RACE reads were re-called with MiXCR into one record per CDR3 protein. The sample shows hundreds of thousands of distinct CDR3 sequences, 15% to 20% of them seen only once. This specimen was PBMCs, taken before the yellow fever booster vaccination. These receptors came from a man aged 18 to 29 who received the YFV17D yellow fever vaccine.

This clonotype showed up just a few times. V usage is TRBV11-2 and J usage is TRBJ2-5; D possibly corresponds to TRBD1 (6 bases). The germline gives CDR1 SGHAT, CDR2 FQNNGV. The CDR3 runs to 15 residues. Trimming took off 6 bases at V and 0 bases at J, with 14 bases between the two ends. The CDR3, as DNA: TGTGCCAGCAGGACGATACAGGGATACCAAGAGACCCAGTACTTC. Its protein is CASRTIQGYQETQYF.

V is TRBV29-1 and J is TRBJ2-3; possible D gene TRBD2, 6 bases. CDR3 size: 11 residues. The V end was cut by 3 bases, the J end by 11 bases, with 12 bases between. Germline V CDR1 and CDR2: SQVTM, ANQGSEA. CDR3 nucleotide sequence: TGCAGCGTTGACCGGGGAGGACTGCAGTATTTT. Translated, it gives CSVDRGGLQYF.

This clonotype turned up a few times. The chain uses TRBV12-3 or TRBV12-4 and TRBJ1-5; D unresolved. CDR3 length: 13 residues. V lost 7 bases and J lost 1, with 8 bases in between. Written as DNA, the CDR3 is TGTGCCAGCAACTTGGACAGCAATCAGCCCCAGCATTTT. Translation: CASNLDSNQPQHF.

V usage is TRBV29-1 and J usage is TRBJ2-7; 7 nucleotides match TRBD1. After removal of 6 bases from V and 3 bases from J, the junction contained 11 bases not matched to a gene. CDR3 length equals 14 residues. In germline, CDR1 is SQVTM, CDR2 ANQGSEA. The CDR3 reads CSVLGGDSYYEQYF. The CDR3 DNA is TGCAGCGTCCTTGGTGGGGACAGTTACTACGAGCAGTACTTC.

J is TRBJ1-5 and V is TRBV28, with a tentative D call TRBD1 (6 bases). Germline CDR1 and CDR2: MDHEN and SYDVKM. The V and J ends lost 3 bases and 6 bases respectively, with 18 bases between them. The CDR3 runs to 16 residues. In DNA, the CDR3 is TGTGCCAGCAGTTTGGGGCCCAGGGGATTGGCTCAGCCCCAGCATTTT. Translating it yields CASSLGPRGLAQPQHF.

The chain joins TRBV7-2 to TRBJ1-2, with D possibly TRBD1 on 5 matching bases. The V and J ends lost 4 bases and 6 bases respectively, with 15 bases between them. Germline lookup yields CDR1 SGHTA and CDR2 FQGNSA. The CDR3 has 14 amino acids. The DNA for the CDR3 is TGTGCCAGCAGCTCCGGTGAGGGGATGAATGGCTACACCTTC. Translating it yields CASSSGEGMNGYTF.

This clonotype was seen more than once but under ten times. The chain uses TRBV5-1 and TRBJ1-3; no clear D. The germline V gene encodes CDR1 SGHRS and CDR2 YFSETQ. This CDR3 spans 15 amino acids. The ends were cut back, 0 bases at V and 0 bases at J, with 7 bases in the middle. The CDR3 bases are TGCGCCAGCAGCTTGGGGGTCAGCTCTGGAAACACCATATATTTT. The encoded protein is CASSLGVSSGNTIYF. Combining the CDR3 with reference TRBV5-1 and TRBJ1-3 gives the whole variable domain KAGVTQTPRYLIKTRGQQVTLSCSPISGHRSVSWYQQTPGQGLQFLFEYFSETQRNKGNFPGRFSGRQFSNSRSEMNVSTLELGDSALYLCASSLGVSSGNTIYFGEGSWLTVV.

Only a few counts were recorded for this clonotype. V usage is TRBV5-6 and J usage is TRBJ2-5, with 8 bases lining up with TRBD1. The CDR3 is 16 amino acids. V gave up 4 bases and J gave up 4 bases; unmatched junction bases: 12. Germline-derived CDR1 and CDR2 are SGHDT and YYEEEE. The CDR3 DNA sequence: TGTGCCAGCAGCCGGGACAGGAGTCTTGCGAGAGAGACCCAGTACTTC. This codes for CASSRDRSLARETQYF.

This clonotype was observed a few times. The gene calls are TRBV6-5 and TRBJ2-1; 8 bases are shared with TRBD1. Unmatched junction bases numbered 15, after V lost 4 bases and J lost 7 bases. CDR3 size: 17 residues. CDR1 and CDR2 (germline): MNHEY, SVGAGI. CDR3 protein: CASSSQGASGFRNEQFF. CDR3 coding DNA: TGTGCCAGCAGTTCCCAGGGGGCCTCGGGCTTTAGGAATGAGCAGTTCTTC.

The chain carries TRBV20-1 and TRBJ2-5; D ambiguous. The CDR3 loop spans 12 amino acids. Trimming pared 4 bases from V and 3 bases from J, leaving 9 bases between. CDR1 DFQATT and CDR2 SNEGSKA come from the germline V gene (reference sequence). CDR3 DNA sequence: TGCAGTGCTAATCGTAGGAAAGAGACCCAGTACTTC. This sequence encodes CSANRRKETQYF.

This clonotype turned up a few times. CDR3 in DNA: TGTGCCAGCAGCCCAATCGCCGACTCGCCGAGCACAGATACGCAGTATTTT. Translated: CASSPIADSPSTDTQYF. The chain uses TRBV7-3 and TRBJ2-3; no reliable D call. This CDR3 is 17 amino acids long. The V and J ends lost 5 bases and 0 bases respectively, with 18 bases between them. Germline V gene sequence: CDR1 SGHTA, CDR2 FQGTGA.

This chain links TRBV6-2 or TRBV6-3 with TRBJ1-6; D is undetermined. Germline values: CDR1 MNHEY, CDR2 SVGEGT. Trimming pared 6 bases from V and 8 bases from J, leaving 20 bases between. CDR3 length: 16 amino acids. The CDR3 spells CASSPGILEGYSPLHF. The CDR3 nucleotides are TGTGCCAGCAGCCCCGGGATCCTGGAGGGATATTCACCCCTCCACTTT.

This clonotype was seen only a few times. The chain combines TRBV27 with TRBJ2-7; tentative D call: TRBD2 (6 bases). Germline CDR1 is MNHEY and CDR2 is SMNVEV (reference sequence). With 4 bases removed from V and 2 bases from J, the gap between germline ends came to 12 bases. CDR3 size: 14 residues. CDR3 loop: CASSWDGGTYEQYF. In DNA, the CDR3 is TGTGCCAGCAGTTGGGACGGAGGGACCTACGAGCAGTACTTC.

This clonotype was observed a few times. The rearrangement uses TRBV20-1 and TRBJ1-5; maybe TRBD1 (5 bases). The CDR3 extends over 14 amino acids. CDR1 and CDR2 from the germline V gene are DFQATT and SNEGSKA (reference sequence). Trimming cost V 3 bases and J 0 bases, with 9 bases left between them. CDR3 sequence reads: CSASRGNSNQPQHF. The CDR3 DNA sequence: TGCAGTGCTAGCCGGGGCAATAGCAATCAGCCCCAGCATTTT.

This clonotype was seen more than once but under ten times. J is TRBJ2-1 and V is TRBV5-4; 10 nucleotides match TRBD1. The germline gives CDR1 SGHNT, CDR2 YYREEE (reference sequence). J was trimmed by 5 bases and V by 5 bases; bases with no gene match: 1. The CDR3 length is 13 residues. The chain's CDR3 is CASRGQGNNEQFF. The CDR3, as DNA: TGTGCCAGCAGGGGACAGGGGAACAATGAGCAGTTCTTC.

This chain connects TRBV4-2 to TRBJ2-2; D is perhaps TRBD1 (6 bases). The CDR3 sequence is 17 residues long. Germline V gene data show CDR1 as LGHNA and CDR2 as YNFKEQ. The V and J ends lost 0 bases and 4 bases respectively, with 15 bases between them. CDR3 nucleotide sequence: TGTGCCAGCAGCCAAGAATTATGGGACATACCCACCGGGGAGCTGTTTTTT. Translating gives CASSQELWDIPTGELFF.

This clonotype has just a few counts. The V call is TRBV6-2 or TRBV6-3, the J call TRBJ2-1, with unresolved D. In germline, CDR1 is MNHEY, CDR2 SVGEGT. The CDR3 length is 12 residues. V was clipped by 4 bases and J by 9 bases, with 10 bases between them. CDR3 sequence: CASSLPSIEQFF. In DNA form, the CDR3 reads TGTGCCAGCAGTTTGCCTAGTATTGAGCAGTTCTTC.

This clonotype was recorded a few times. The V gene is TRBV6-2 or TRBV6-3, the J gene TRBJ2-7; D tentatively reads TRBD1 or TRBD2 (5 bases each). CDR1 MNHEY and CDR2 SVGEGT come from the germline V gene. Trimming pared 7 bases from V and 3 bases from J, leaving 19 bases between. The CDR3 is made up of 15 amino acids. The CDR3 sequence is CASTGWGDSGYEQYF. In DNA form, the CDR3 reads TGTGCCAGCACCGGGTGGGGAGACAGCGGCTACGAGCAGTACTTC.

This clonotype was seen a handful of times. The chain employs TRBV10-3 and TRBJ2-7, with TRBD1 matching 10 bases. The CDR3 totals 14 residues. Germline V gene sequence: CDR1 ENHRY, CDR2 SYGVKD. With 6 bases clipped from V and 3 bases from J, the junction kept 5 bases outside the gene matches. Here the CDR3 reads CAIRDRGPVYEQYF. The CDR3 DNA reads as TGTGCCATCAGAGACAGGGGGCCCGTCTACGAGCAGTACTTC.

The chain has TRBV19 and TRBJ1-5, with 10 positions matching TRBD1. The V gene's germline CDR1 is LNHDA and CDR2 SQIVND (reference sequence). The CDR3 spans 15 residues. J was trimmed by 4 bases and V by 6 bases; bases with no gene match: 6. In DNA form, the CDR3 reads TGTGCCAGTAGAATGAGGGACAGGGGTAATCAGCCCCAGCATTTT. The encoded protein is CASRMRDRGNQPQHF.

The chain uses TRBV29-1 and TRBJ2-1; TRBD1 matches at 10 bases. V was pared by 7 bases and J by 6 bases, with 9 bases of the junction left unmatched. Germline V gene sequence: CDR1 SQVTM, CDR2 ANQGSEA. The CDR3 totals 14 residues. Here the CDR3 reads CSAPGGQGINEQFF. CDR3 nucleotides: TGCAGCGCCCCTGGGGGACAGGGGATCAATGAGCAGTTCTTC.

The J gene is TRBJ2-1, the V gene TRBV6-2 or TRBV6-3; D might be TRBD2 (6 bases). The CDR3 is 13 residues long. Between the trimmed V and J ends, which lost 6 bases and 6 bases, there was a span of 12 bases. Germline loops: CDR1 MNHEY, CDR2 SVGEGT. CDR3 region: CASSTALANEQFF. DNA of the CDR3: TGTGCCAGCAGCACGGCACTAGCCAATGAGCAGTTCTTC.

This clonotype was detected only a few times. This chain links TRBV11-2 with TRBJ2-5; D possibly corresponds to TRBD1 (6 bases). The V end was cut by 7 bases, the J end by 5 bases, with 14 bases between. This CDR3 region has 13 residues. The germline gives CDR1 SGHAT, CDR2 FQNNGV. The CDR3: CASNRQVSETQYF. CDR3 bases: TGTGCCAGCAACCGACAGGTTTCGGAGACCCAGTACTTC.

The J gene is TRBJ2-4, the V gene TRBV7-2; 7 bases are shared with TRBD2. V was pared by 1 base and J by 0 bases, with 6 bases of the junction left unmatched. This CDR3 is 17 amino acids long. Germline lookup yields CDR1 SGHTA and CDR2 FQGNSA. DNA of the CDR3: TGTGCCAGCAGCTTAGTTCTTGCGGGAGTAGCCAAAAACATTCAGTACTTC. It translates to CASSLVLAGVAKNIQYF.

The genes are TRBV7-2 and TRBJ1-1, with D uncertain. Germline V gene sequence: CDR1 SGHTA, CDR2 FQGNSA. CDR3 length: 14 amino acids. The V end was cut by 7 bases, the J end by 0 bases, with 12 bases between. The CDR3 coding sequence is TGTGCCAGCACCCCAATTGGGTTGAACACTGAAGCTTTCTTT. Translating it yields CASTPIGLNTEAFF.

This clonotype turned up a few times. The chain joins TRBV6-5 to TRBJ2-2, with D tentatively TRBD2 (6 bases). V shed 10 bases and J shed 4 bases, with 19 bases lying between them. CDR1 MNHEY and CDR2 SVGAGI come from the germline V gene. CDR3 size: 15 residues. In nucleotides, the CDR3 is TGTGCCATAAGGGGACTCAGGGTCGGCACCGGGGAGCTGTTTTTT. This encodes CAIRGLRVGTGELFF.

The chain recombines TRBV6-2 or TRBV6-3 with TRBJ1-1; D gene ambiguous. Deletions cut 10 bases from V and 0 bases from J, with 15 bases between. This CDR3 spans 14 amino acids. Per the germline V gene, CDR1 is MNHEY and CDR2 is SVGEGT. CDR3 bases: TGTGCCATCTCGGGAAGCAGGATGAACACTGAAGCTTTCTTT. This translates into CAISGSRMNTEAFF.

The chain carries TRBV10-3 and TRBJ2-3; 11 bases line up with TRBD2. There are 14 residues in the CDR3. The J segment lost 6 bases and the V segment lost 10 bases, leaving 9 bases of the junction unmatched. Germline loops: CDR1 ENHRY, CDR2 SYGVKD. The DNA of the CDR3 is TGTGCCACCTGGTCTAGCGGGGGGTTGGATACGCAGTATTTT. Translation gives CATWSSGGLDTQYF.

This chain joins TRBV6-1 and TRBJ1-1; D is unresolved. Trimming removed 3 bases from V and 3 bases from J, with 5 bases in between. CDR1 is MNHNS and CDR2 is SASEGT in the germline V gene. There are 12 residues in the CDR3. CDR3 sequence reads: CASSDDYTEAFF. CDR3 nucleotide sequence: TGTGCCAGCAGTGACGACTACACTGAAGCTTTCTTT.